At least ten counts were recorded for the clone carrying this T cell receptor (beta chain). These data come from a study of CD8 T cells in ankylosing spondylitis. The trim removed 4 bases at V and 2 bases at J, leaving 7 bases unmatched. There are 15 residues in the CDR3. Germline CDR1 reads SGHRS; CDR2 reads YFSETQ. Each CDR3 protein is one row after TCRdb ran MiXCR on the 5' RACE reads. The data show over 150,000 distinct CDR3 sequences, roughly 13% seen once. This receptor was taken from a male donor with ankylosing spondylitis or in good health (not recorded which). The genes are TRBV5-1 and TRBJ2-3, with TRBD1 matching 7 bases. Sequencing was done on a sample of blood, either unsorted or a sorted T cell fraction (not recorded which). The CDR3 DNA follows: TGCGCCAGCAGCCAGGGGGTAGGGATCACAGATACGCAGTATTTT. Amino acid sequence: CASSQGVGITDTQYF.